A single sample is the source of the 15 T cell receptor beta chains below, sequenced in a study of T-cell memory formation after mild COVID-19. TCRdb passed the 5' RACE reads through MiXCR, listing each CDR3 protein once. Among fewer than 50,000 distinct CDR3 sequences listed, about 7.1% were seen once. Sequenced input: PBMCs or a T cell subset sorted from them (not recorded which). The source of these receptors is a young man who had mild COVID-19 (a few samples of this study predate the infection). Cell type and time point are not known.

The sample holds a few counts of this clonotype. J is TRBJ1-2 and V is TRBV5-1; the match to TRBD1 covers 8 bases. This CDR3 is built from 14 residues. Per germline, CDR1 SGHRS and CDR2 YFSETQ. Trimming at V came to 5 bases and at J to 12 bases, leaving 15 bases not matched to a gene. CDR3 region: CASSLSGQGRVHTF. In nucleotides, the CDR3 is TGCGCCAGCAGTCTCTCCGGACAGGGTCGGGTCCACACCTTC.

The chain combines TRBV18 with TRBJ1-1; D is undetermined. The V end was cut by 0 bases, the J end by 4 bases, with 9 bases between. This CDR3 is built from 14 residues. In germline, CDR1 is KGHSH, CDR2 LQKENI. The CDR3 loop is CASSPPAGRTEAFF. CDR3 DNA: TGTGCCAGCTCACCACCGGCAGGTCGCACTGAAGCTTTCTTT.

CDR3 residues: CSARAPTSGAVNTQYF. Here the CDR3 DNA reads TGCAGTGCTAGAGCCCCGACTAGCGGTGCGGTAAATACGCAGTATTTT. The genes are TRBV20-1 and TRBJ2-3; TRBD2 agrees at 9 bases. The CDR3 runs 16 residues. The germline gives CDR1 DFQATT, CDR2 SNEGSKA (reference sequence). The trim removed 1 base at V and 7 bases at J, leaving 12 bases unmatched.

The rearrangement joins TRBV29-1 to TRBJ1-1; 11 positions match TRBD1. J lost 4 bases, V lost 7 bases, and 5 bases had no gene match. Germline CDR1 is SQVTM and CDR2 is ANQGSEA. The CDR3 is 13 amino acids. The DNA for the CDR3 is TGCAGCGGGGGGACAGGGGGAGGCACTGAAGCTTTCTTT. This gives the protein CSGGTGGGTEAFF.

This clonotype was recorded at least ten times. J is TRBJ2-7 and V is TRBV28; 7 nucleotides agree with TRBD1. CDR1 is MDHEN, CDR2 SYDVKM, per germline. J was trimmed by 2 bases and V by 5 bases; bases with no gene match: 6. The CDR3 is made up of 14 amino acids. The chain's CDR3 is CASSPGQEPYEQYV. DNA for the CDR3: TGTGCCAGCAGTCCCGGACAGGAACCCTACGAGCAGTACGTC.

This clonotype was seen a few times. V is TRBV10-3 and J is TRBJ2-3, with 10 bases aligning to TRBD2. The CDR3 is 16 amino acids. J gave up 1 base and V 0 bases, and 1 base lay outside the gene matches. Germline assignment: CDR1 ENHRY and CDR2 SYGVKD. CDR3 in DNA: TGTGCCATCAGTGAGTCAGCGGGGGGGCGCACAGATACGCAGTATTTT. Translating it yields CAISESAGGRTDTQYF.

The V gene is TRBV11-2, the J gene TRBJ1-2, with TRBD1 matching 8 bases. The germline gives CDR1 SGHAT, CDR2 FQNNGV. After removal of 5 bases from V and 4 bases from J, the junction contained 9 bases not matched to a gene. This CDR3 comprises 15 residues. In nucleotides, the CDR3 is TGTGCCAGCAGCCCTGACAGGGGACCTGTCTATGGCTACACCTTC. Its protein is CASSPDRGPVYGYTF.

This clonotype showed up just a few times. This chain links TRBV4-2 with TRBJ2-4; D unclear. The V end was cut by 0 bases, the J end by 7 bases, with 10 bases between. The CDR3 extends over 14 amino acids. Per the germline V gene, CDR1 is LGHNA and CDR2 is YNFKEQ. As DNA, the CDR3 is TGTGCCAGCAGCCAAGAGATTCAGGCGAACATTCAGTACTTC. It specifies CASSQEIQANIQYF.

CDR3 sequence (DNA): TGCAGTGCTAGTCTCAACTCTGGAAACACCATATATTTT. This gives the protein CSASLNSGNTIYF. V gene TRBV20-1 combines with J gene TRBJ1-3, with unresolved D. The CDR3 is made up of 13 amino acids. Germline V gives CDR1 DFQATT, CDR2 SNEGSKA (reference sequence). Deletions cut 3 bases from V and 0 bases from J, with 6 bases between.

The J gene is TRBJ1-1, the V gene TRBV25-1, with D unresolved. The CDR3 has 11 amino acids. From germline, CDR1 is MGHDK and CDR2 SYGVNS. The V gene lost 6 bases and the J gene lost 1 base, with 3 bases spanning the gap. The CDR3 DNA reads as TGTGCCAGCAGGCGGAACACTGAAGCTTTCTTT. Its protein is CASRRNTEAFF.

The V gene is TRBV12-3 or TRBV12-4, the J gene TRBJ1-2; weak D call: TRBD1 (6 bases). The CDR3 consists of 15 residues. Trimming pared 5 bases from V and 4 bases from J, leaving 17 bases between. The chain's CDR3 is CASSDPRGAGYGYTF. CDR3 in DNA: TGTGCCAGCAGTGACCCGAGGGGGGCGGGCTATGGCTACACCTTC.

A few counts support this clonotype. This chain uses TRBV20-1 with TRBJ2-3; D may be TRBD1 or TRBD2 (5 bases each). The CDR3 runs to 12 residues. CDR1 and CDR2 from the germline V gene are DFQATT and SNEGSKA (reference sequence). Trimming left V 5 bases short and J 9 bases short, with 15 bases between. This CDR3 is CSAGPSWGTQYF. As DNA, the CDR3 is TGCAGTGCTGGACCCTCCTGGGGGACGCAGTATTTT.

This clonotype showed up just a few times. DNA for the CDR3: TGCAGTGCTATTGGCGATGAGCAGTTCTTC. This codes for CSAIGDEQFF. The V gene is TRBV20-1, the J gene TRBJ2-1; D gene uncertain. Germline lookup yields CDR1 DFQATT and CDR2 SNEGSKA (reference sequence). The CDR3 length is 10 residues. V was cut by 4 bases and J by 8 bases, with 6 bases left in between.

This clonotype came up a few times. The chain has TRBV7-2 and TRBJ2-7; TRBD2 matches 9 bases. Trimming cost V 7 bases and J 6 bases; bases outside gene matches: 10. In germline, CDR1 is SGHTA, CDR2 FQGNSA. CDR3 length: 14 amino acids. CDR3 region: CASMVGGGAFEQYF. CDR3 in DNA: TGTGCCAGCATGGTCGGCGGGGGGGCCTTCGAGCAGTACTTC.

The table lists this clonotype with many counts. The chain recombines TRBV12-3 or TRBV12-4 with TRBJ2-1; D possibly corresponds to TRBD2 (5 bases). Deletions cut 2 bases from V and 0 bases from J, with 8 bases between. The CDR3 contains 15 residues. The CDR3 is CASSLSGSSYNEQFF. CDR3 bases: TGTGCCAGCAGTTTATCGGGGAGCTCCTACAATGAGCAGTTCTTC.